This TCR beta chain was observed in a study of human T cells and chemical hapten exposure. Documented time point: patch test 1, 2 weeks after DPC sensitization. The treatment here: therapeutic diphenylcyclopropenone sensitization with weekly scalp DPC. Unfractionated whole blood was the source of the extracted total RNA. Many counts were recorded for this clonotype. TCRdb reprocessed the RACE reads with MiXCR, giving one entry per CDR3 protein. The repertoire holds more than 95,000 distinct CDR3 sequences, with 9% to 13% as singletons. Germline V gene lookup returns CDR1 SGHRS and CDR2 YFSETQ. V lost 1 base and J 1 base, leaving 11 bases between the germline ends. The CDR3 loop spans 15 amino acids.

The rearrangement links TRBV5-1 to TRBJ1-1, with TRBD1 as a possible D gene (5 bases). The sequence was collected from a woman in her forties or fifties with alopecia areata. Some clones in this sample may be carry-over from other donors' samples. Sequenced here: whole blood, sampled in connection with sensitization to the hapten diphenylcyclopropenone (DPC). The DNA for the CDR3 is TGCGCCAGCAGCTTGATCCCGGACACGAACACTGAAGCTTTCTTT. Its translation: CASSLIPDTNTEAFF.